A single sample is the source of the 19 T cell receptor beta chains below, sequenced in a study of cytotoxic CD8 clonotypes in ibrutinib-treated CLL. Only in-frame clones appear in the TCRdb table, and some are missing; sequencing was by immunoSEQ multiplex PCR. This table has over 65,000 clones, around 79% appearing once. Sequenced material: PBMCs, taken after 12 months of ibrutinib treatment. The receptor source for this set is a human donor with chronic lymphocytic leukemia.

A single count supports this clone. This rearrangement joins TRBV30 to TRBJ2-7; D is uncertain. Germline CDR1 GTSNPN, CDR2 SVGIG (reference sequence). The CDR3 length is 11 residues. V was trimmed by 0 bases and J by 6 bases, leaving 6 bases between them. The DNA for the CDR3 is TGTGCCTGGAGTGTGGCAGCCGAGCAGTACTTC. Translating it yields CAWSVAAEQYF.

This clone was counted a few times. J is TRBJ1-2 and V is TRBV5-1, with D perhaps TRBD1 (6 bases). The CDR3 spans 14 residues. V dropped 4 bases and J dropped 6 bases, with 16 bases sitting between them. CDR1 and CDR2 from the germline V gene are SGHRS and YFSETQ. The CDR3 reads CASSPGSGADGYTF. CDR3 DNA: TGCGCCAGCAGCCCCGGATCGGGGGCGGATGGCTACACCTTC.

CDR3 sequence: CASRVQGRGAFF. The DNA for the CDR3 is TGTGCCAGCAGGGTACAGGGGAGGGGAGCTTTCTTT. V usage is TRBV6-6 and J usage is TRBJ1-1; 7 bases agree with TRBD1. The CDR3 totals 12 residues. Looked up from germline, CDR1 is MNHNY and CDR2 is SVGAGI (reference sequence). Losses at the gene ends were 6 bases for V and 10 bases for J; bases not matched to a gene: 8.

The chain couples TRBV6-4 to TRBJ2-1; D might be TRBD1 or TRBD2, each matching 6 bases. The CDR3 has 15 amino acids. Germline CDR1 is MRHNA and CDR2 is SNTAGT. Between the trimmed V and J ends, which lost 6 bases and 8 bases, there was a span of 20 bases. CDR3 in DNA: TGTGCCAGCAGCGCATCTAGCGCCGGGGGCCATGAGCAGTTCTTC. Translated: CASSASSAGGHEQFF.

This chain joins TRBV4-2 and TRBJ2-1; 7 bases are shared with TRBD2. V dropped 1 base and J dropped 5; count of bases not matched to a gene: 8. CDR1 LGHNA and CDR2 YNFKEQ come from the germline V gene. The CDR3 is made up of 16 amino acids. The CDR3 nucleotides read TGTGCCAGCAGCCAAGCCTCAGGGAGGGTGAACAATGAGCAGTTCTTC. The encoded protein is CASSQASGRVNNEQFF.

The chain joins TRBV5-6 to TRBJ1-2; D remains ambiguous. The CDR3 sequence is 12 residues long. CDR1 SGHDT and CDR2 YYEEEE come from the germline V gene. Deletions cut 4 bases from V and 4 bases from J, with 8 bases between. The CDR3 spells CASSRRTYGYTF. In DNA, the CDR3 is TGTGCCAGCAGCCGACGGACCTATGGCTACACCTTC. Looking up the rest from reference TRBV5-6 and TRBJ1-2 gives the full variable domain: DAGVTQSPTHLIKTRGQQVTLRCSPKSGHDTVSWYQQALGQGPQFIFQYYEEEERQRGNFPDRFSGHQFPNYSSELNVNALLLGDSALYLCASSRRTYGYTFGSGTRLTVV.

The chain employs TRBV9 and TRBJ2-3; possible D gene TRBD2, 6 bases. The germline V gene has CDR1 SGDLS and CDR2 YYNGEE. The CDR3 totals 16 residues. The V end was cut by 4 bases, the J end by 1 base, with 16 bases between. The CDR3 coding sequence is TGTGCCAGCAGCCGGAGGGTGGGGGACGGCACAGATACGCAGTATTTT. This encodes CASSRRVGDGTDTQYF.

The chain combines TRBV6-5 with TRBJ1-1; D remains ambiguous. Germline values: CDR1 MNHEY, CDR2 SVGAGI. The CDR3 sequence is 15 residues long. V was pared by 0 bases and J by 0 bases, with 8 bases between. The CDR3 DNA reads TGTGCCAGCAGTTACTCGCAGGAGATGAACACTGAAGCTTTCTTT. Its translation: CASSYSQEMNTEAFF.

This chain connects TRBV30 to TRBJ2-7; TRBD2 matches at 10 bases. CDR1 and CDR2 (germline): GTSNPN, SVGIG (reference sequence). The CDR3 extends over 13 amino acids. Germline trimming cut 5 bases from V and 4 bases from J; bases unmatched to any gene: 5. CDR3 bases: TGTGCCTGGGGCACTAGCGGGGCGTACGAGCAGTACTTC. As protein: CAWGTSGAYEQYF.

The chain joins TRBV28 to TRBJ1-2; no clear D gene. Germline CDR1 reads MDHEN; CDR2 reads SYDVKM. The CDR3 has 12 amino acids. V was pared by 5 bases and J by 3 bases, with 7 bases between. The CDR3 nucleotides are TGTGCCAGCAGTACCAGCTACTATGGCTACACCTTC. This sequence encodes CASSTSYYGYTF.

This sequence joins TRBV5-1 and TRBJ2-7; 10 bases map to TRBD1. The junction had 10 bases not matched to a gene; V was cut back by 3 bases and J by 4 bases. This CDR3 contains 16 residues. CDR1 and CDR2 from the germline V gene are SGHRS and YFSETQ. CDR3 loop: CASSWTTGGPFYEQYF. In nucleotides, the CDR3 is TGCGCCAGCAGCTGGACGACAGGGGGCCCCTTTTACGAGCAGTACTTC. The variable domain in full, with the rest retrieved from reference TRBV5-1 and TRBJ2-7, is KAGVTQTPRYLIKTRGQQVTLSCSPISGHRSVSWYQQTPGQGLQFLFEYFSETQRNKGNFPGRFSGRQFSNSRSEMNVSTLELGDSALYLCASSWTTGGPFYEQYFGPGTRLTVT.

V gene TRBV10-3 combines with J gene TRBJ2-1; 10 bases fit TRBD2. V dropped 0 bases and J dropped 8; count of bases not matched to a gene: 13. Germline assignment: CDR1 ENHRY and CDR2 SYGVKD. The CDR3 is made up of 18 amino acids. CDR3 bases: TGTGCCATCAGTGAGTCGGGGGGAGCGGGAGGGCCTGGGGATGAGCAGTTCTTC. This translates into CAISESGGAGGPGDEQFF.

This chain connects TRBV4-2 to TRBJ1-5; 8 positions agree with TRBD1. Per the germline V gene, CDR1 is LGHNA and CDR2 is YNFKEQ. Unmatched junction bases numbered 4, after V lost 4 bases and J lost 5 bases. This CDR3 has 14 amino acids. The CDR3 coding sequence is TGTGCCAGCAGCCCGCAACAGGGGGATCAGCCCCAGCATTTT. Protein: CASSPQQGDQPQHF.

The CDR3 DNA reads TGTGCCAGCAGCTTGGTTAACAATGAGCAGTTCTTC. Protein sequence: CASSLVNNEQFF. The chain links TRBV5-4 to TRBJ2-1; D not resolved. V lost 0 bases and J 5 bases, leaving 3 bases between the germline ends. The CDR3 has 12 residues. Per germline, CDR1 SGHNT and CDR2 YYREEE (reference sequence).

CDR3 protein: CASSQDPGLGNEQFF. The CDR3 nucleotides read TGCGCCAGCAGCCAAGACCCCGGACTAGGGAATGAGCAGTTCTTC. The chain employs TRBV4-3 and TRBJ2-1; TRBD2 matches at 7 bases. The CDR3 contains 15 residues. Trimming cost V 0 bases and J 7 bases; bases outside gene matches: 6. CDR1 is LGHNA, CDR2 YSLEER, per germline.

This clone was found once. The rearrangement links TRBV9 to TRBJ2-5, with D possibly matching TRBD1 (5 bases). The germline V gene encodes CDR1 SGDLS and CDR2 YYNGEE. This CDR3 spans 13 amino acids. V was clipped by 2 bases and J by 9 bases, with 14 bases between them. The CDR3: CASSVGSVGAQYF. The CDR3 DNA reads as TGTGCCAGCAGCGTGGGGTCGGTAGGGGCCCAGTACTTC.

The CDR3 bases are TGTGCCAGCAGAGGAGGGGGGTCTGGTGGAAACACCATATATTTT. This encodes CASRGGGSGGNTIYF. V usage is TRBV7-2 and J usage is TRBJ1-3; a weak D match, TRBD1 (6 bases). V lost 6 bases to trimming and J lost 3 bases, with 15 bases between them. CDR3 length equals 15 residues. Germline V gives CDR1 SGHTA, CDR2 FQGNSA.

The chain is built from TRBV13 and TRBJ2-5; maybe TRBD1 (5 bases). The CDR3 covers 12 residues. Trimming stripped 2 bases from V and 9 bases from J, with 10 bases between. Germline-derived CDR1 and CDR2 are PRHDT and FYEKMQ (reference sequence). The DNA of the CDR3 is TGTGCCAGCAGCTTATCCCCAGGGCCCCAGTACTTC. Its protein is CASSLSPGPQYF.

The CDR3 nucleotides are TGTGCCAGCAGTGCCCAGGACAGGCGCACAGATACGCAGTATTTT. Its translation is CASSAQDRRTDTQYF. V usage is TRBV6-4 and J usage is TRBJ2-3, with 7 bases fitting TRBD1. Germline CDR1 and CDR2: MRHNA and SNTAGT. The V and J ends lost 4 bases and 1 base, in that order; junction bases with no gene match: 5. The CDR3 extends over 15 amino acids.